One and the same sample provided the 24 T cell receptor beta chains below, sequenced in a study of shared clonotypes between healthy human individuals. Measured with immunoSEQ multiplex PCR; TCRdb has only the in-frame clones, and not every one. The sample records about 330,000 clones, around 72% being singletons. Specimen: memory CD4+ T cells sorted from blood. Specified subset: CD45RA-negative fraction. The receptor set was obtained from a man younger than 40 in good health.

This chain joins TRBV11-2 and TRBJ2-2; TRBD2 is a possible D gene (5 bases). CDR3 size: 15 residues. V lost 1 base and J lost 2, with 8 bases in between. Germline V gene lookup returns CDR1 SGHAT and CDR2 FQNNGV. The CDR3, as DNA: TGTGCCAGCAGCTTAGGAACGGGAAACACCGGGGAGCTGTTTTTT. Translating it yields CASSLGTGNTGELFF.

With regard to this clone: The sample holds other DNA sequences that translate to the same CDR3. The chain recombines TRBV29-1 with TRBJ1-3; D not resolved. CDR3 size: 14 residues. Germline V lookup: CDR1 SQVTM, CDR2 ANQGSEA. Trimming removed 4 bases at V and 0 bases at J, with 10 bases between. CDR3 sequence reads: CSVGLGHSGNTIYF. The CDR3 DNA reads as TGCAGCGTTGGTCTAGGGCACTCTGGAAACACCATATATTTT.

The V and J genes are TRBV5-6 and TRBJ2-7; D may be TRBD1 (5 bases). This CDR3 has 14 amino acids. CDR1 SGHDT and CDR2 YYEEEE come from the germline V gene. Trimming pared 4 bases from V and 6 bases from J, leaving 17 bases between. The CDR3 loop is CASSRSGQRGEQYF. In DNA form, the CDR3 reads TGTGCCAGCAGCCGATCTGGACAAAGAGGCGAGCAGTACTTC.

This chain joins TRBV6-1 and TRBJ2-1; TRBD2 matches at 11 bases. The V segment lost 8 bases and the J segment 5 bases; nucleotides outside the gene matches: 8. Germline loops: CDR1 MNHNS, CDR2 SASEGT. This CDR3 is built from 15 residues. CDR3 sequence reads: CASALAGGFNNEQFF. Written as DNA, the CDR3 is TGTGCCAGCGCCTTAGCGGGAGGGTTTAACAATGAGCAGTTCTTC.

This clone came up once. This chain links TRBV5-1 with TRBJ2-1; either TRBD1 or TRBD2 may supply D (6 bases each). The germline V gene encodes CDR1 SGHRS and CDR2 YFSETQ. The CDR3 is 15 amino acids. V was clipped by 4 bases and J by 9 bases, with 20 bases between them. CDR3 bases: TGCGCCAGCAGCCCCTGGAACAGGGAGGCCGTTGAGCAGTTCTTC. It yields the protein CASSPWNREAVEQFF.

The rearrangement links TRBV28 to TRBJ2-4, with D possibly TRBD1 on 6 matching bases. V dropped 2 bases and J dropped 0 bases, with 17 bases sitting between them. Per germline, CDR1 MDHEN and CDR2 SYDVKM. The CDR3 spans 18 residues. Here the CDR3 reads CASSLPTGTAVAKNIQYF. As DNA, the CDR3 is TGTGCCAGCAGTTTACCCACAGGGACGGCAGTAGCCAAAAACATTCAGTACTTC.

V is TRBV9 and J is TRBJ2-7; TRBD1 or TRBD2 may be the D gene (5 bases each). Germline V gene data show CDR1 as SGDLS and CDR2 as YYNGEE. Trimming cost V 0 bases and J 3 bases, with 10 bases left between them. The CDR3 has 14 amino acids. CDR3 coding DNA: TGTGCCAGCAGCGTAGGGGACGGACACTACGAGCAGTACTTC. This encodes CASSVGDGHYEQYF.

This chain connects TRBV28 to TRBJ2-3, with 9 bases identical to TRBD2. Trimming took 2 bases from V and 11 from J; bases not matched to a gene: 8. Germline values: CDR1 MDHEN, CDR2 SYDVKM. The length of the CDR3 is 14 residues. In nucleotides, the CDR3 is TGTGCCAGCAGTTTAAATAGGCTAGCGGGAAGGCAGTATTTT. It translates to CASSLNRLAGRQYF.

The chain couples TRBV6-1 to TRBJ1-1; 10 bases line up with TRBD1. Looked up from germline, CDR1 is MNHNS and CDR2 is SASEGT. With 2 bases clipped from V and 4 bases from J, the junction kept 13 bases outside the gene matches. The CDR3 sequence is 18 residues long. The CDR3 DNA reads as TGTGCCAGCAGTGAAAGGGGCCCCGGGACAGGGGTGGGCACTGAAGCTTTCTTT. Its protein product is CASSERGPGTGVGTEAFF.

The CDR3 reads CASSRGGQETQYF. CDR3 DNA: TGTGCCAGCAGCCGAGGGGGGCAGGAGACCCAGTACTTC. The chain links TRBV7-3 to TRBJ2-5; D may be TRBD1 or TRBD2 (6 bases each). The CDR3 is 13 amino acids. Looked up from germline, CDR1 is SGHTA and CDR2 is FQGTGA. V was cut by 5 bases and J by 5 bases, with 12 bases left in between.

The V call is TRBV7-3, the J call TRBJ2-3; D is perhaps TRBD2 (5 bases). The CDR3 has 15 residues. Germline assignment: CDR1 SGHTA and CDR2 FQGTGA. The V and J ends lost 0 bases and 7 bases respectively, with 14 bases between them. The CDR3 nucleotides read TGTGCCAGCAGCTTAACGGGTGGGAGTGGGTATACGCAGTATTTT. Translating gives CASSLTGGSGYTQYF.

This sequence joins TRBV7-2 and TRBJ1-1; 11 bases align to TRBD1. V lost 5 bases, J lost 4 bases, and 18 bases stayed unmatched. Germline V gene sequence: CDR1 SGHTA, CDR2 FQGNSA. The CDR3 length is 19 residues. The CDR3 reads CASSQNNGQGAAVGTEAFF. As DNA, the CDR3 is TGTGCCAGCAGCCAGAATAACGGACAGGGGGCGGCGGTTGGCACTGAAGCTTTCTTT.

This chain's CDR3 is CASSLRGSPAAQYF. For the CDR3, the DNA is TGTGCCAGCAGCTTAAGGGGCAGCCCCGCGGCCCAGTACTTC. This chain uses TRBV7-2 with TRBJ2-5, with a tentative D call TRBD1 (5 bases). Deletions cut 2 bases from V and 9 bases from J, with 16 bases between. This CDR3 is 14 amino acids long. Germline V gene data show CDR1 as SGHTA and CDR2 as FQGNSA.

This chain links TRBV29-1 with TRBJ2-2; no firm D call. The CDR3 contains 13 residues. Per the germline V gene, CDR1 is SQVTM and CDR2 is ANQGSEA. Trimming pared 6 bases from V and 5 bases from J, leaving 13 bases between. The CDR3 bases are TGCAGCGTCGACCGCGTGGGGACCGGGGAGCTGTTTTTT. Encoded protein: CSVDRVGTGELFF.

The J gene is TRBJ2-2, the V gene TRBV29-1; D remains ambiguous. Germline V gene sequence: CDR1 SQVTM, CDR2 ANQGSEA. Trimming stripped 7 bases from V and 0 bases from J, with 9 bases between. The CDR3 runs to 13 residues. CDR3 DNA sequence: TGCAGCGGCGCCCCCTCGAACACCGGGGAGCTGTTTTTT. This translates into CSGAPSNTGELFF.

V usage is TRBV5-6 and J usage is TRBJ2-5; tentatively, D is TRBD2 (5 bases). Per germline, CDR1 SGHDT and CDR2 YYEEEE. Trimming stripped 2 bases from V and 4 bases from J, with 21 bases between. This CDR3 comprises 17 residues. CDR3 coding DNA: TGTGCCAGCAGCTTTCTGGGTTCGCCTCGGGGTGTAGAGACCCAGTACTTC. It encodes CASSFLGSPRGVETQYF.

The chain carries TRBV7-9 and TRBJ1-4; D is ambiguous. V was shortened by 3 bases and J by 8 bases, with 19 bases between the two germline ends. The germline gives CDR1 SEHNR, CDR2 FQNEAQ (reference sequence). This CDR3 comprises 16 residues. This CDR3 reads CASSFTPGRLLEKLFF. As DNA, the CDR3 is TGTGCCAGCAGCTTCACCCCCGGCAGACTTTTGGAAAAACTGTTTTTT. The full variable domain, its missing parts supplied by reference TRBV7-9 and TRBJ1-4, is DTGVSQNPRHKITKRGQNVTFRCDPISEHNRLYWYRQTLGQGPEFLTYFQNEAQLEKSRLLSDRFSAERPKGSFSTLEIQRTEQGDSAMYLCASSFTPGRLLEKLFFGSGTQLSVL.

The V and J genes are TRBV2 and TRBJ1-1, with D perhaps TRBD1 (6 bases). The V gene lost 3 bases and the J gene lost 3 bases, with 11 bases spanning the gap. Germline loops: CDR1 SNHLY, CDR2 FYNNEI. The CDR3 is made up of 14 amino acids. CDR3 bases: TGTGCCAGCAGTGATGAAGGGGGACACACTGAAGCTTTCTTT. The encoded protein is CASSDEGGHTEAFF.

Many counts were recorded for this clone. The CDR3 region is CASVLGRSVTEAFF. The CDR3 DNA follows: TGTGCCAGCGTCCTGGGCAGAAGTGTCACTGAAGCTTTCTTT. The chain has TRBV28 and TRBJ1-1; D is unresolved. Germline V CDR1 and CDR2: MDHEN, SYDVKM. CDR3 length: 14 amino acids. Deletions cut 8 bases from V and 4 bases from J, with 17 bases between.

This chain uses TRBV9 with TRBJ2-5, with TRBD1 identical over 8 bases. Trimming at V came to 0 bases and at J to 5 bases, leaving 12 bases not matched to a gene. Germline V gene data show CDR1 as SGDLS and CDR2 as YYNGEE. The CDR3 is made up of 17 amino acids. CDR3 protein: CASSVGTGQGPSETQYF. CDR3 coding DNA: TGTGCCAGCAGCGTAGGGACAGGACAGGGACCTTCGGAGACCCAGTACTTC.

The chain uses TRBV6-5 and TRBJ1-2; D gene unclear. The CDR3 sequence is 13 residues long. Germline lookup yields CDR1 MNHEY and CDR2 SVGAGI. Deletions cut 0 bases from V and 4 bases from J, with 6 bases between. CDR3 bases: TGTGCCAGCAGTTACTCTGCGGGCTATGGCTACACCTTC. This sequence encodes CASSYSAGYGYTF.

This chain joins TRBV2 and TRBJ1-1; D gene uncertain. CDR1 SNHLY and CDR2 FYNNEI come from the germline V gene. V shed 7 bases and J shed 2 bases, with 5 bases lying between them. The CDR3 sequence is 11 residues long. Written as DNA, the CDR3 is TGTGCCAGCATGATTAACACTGAAGCTTTCTTT. As protein: CASMINTEAFF.

The V gene is TRBV30, the J gene TRBJ1-1, with a weak D call TRBD1 (6 bases). The CDR3 runs to 11 residues. The germline gives CDR1 GTSNPN, CDR2 SVGIG (reference sequence). The V end was cut by 2 bases, the J end by 6 bases, with 7 bases between. CDR3 in amino acids: CAWSNRAEAFF. The CDR3 DNA reads TGTGCCTGGAGTAACAGGGCTGAAGCTTTCTTT.

The chain combines TRBV10-1 with TRBJ2-1, with TRBD1 matching 9 bases. The CDR3 loop spans 17 amino acids. CDR1 and CDR2 (germline): WNHNN, SYGVQD (reference sequence). Trimming at V came to 2 bases and at J to 4 bases, leaving 9 bases not matched to a gene. CDR3 region: CASSENIGTGTYNEQFF. The CDR3 bases are TGCGCCAGCAGTGAGAATATAGGGACAGGGACATACAATGAGCAGTTCTTC.